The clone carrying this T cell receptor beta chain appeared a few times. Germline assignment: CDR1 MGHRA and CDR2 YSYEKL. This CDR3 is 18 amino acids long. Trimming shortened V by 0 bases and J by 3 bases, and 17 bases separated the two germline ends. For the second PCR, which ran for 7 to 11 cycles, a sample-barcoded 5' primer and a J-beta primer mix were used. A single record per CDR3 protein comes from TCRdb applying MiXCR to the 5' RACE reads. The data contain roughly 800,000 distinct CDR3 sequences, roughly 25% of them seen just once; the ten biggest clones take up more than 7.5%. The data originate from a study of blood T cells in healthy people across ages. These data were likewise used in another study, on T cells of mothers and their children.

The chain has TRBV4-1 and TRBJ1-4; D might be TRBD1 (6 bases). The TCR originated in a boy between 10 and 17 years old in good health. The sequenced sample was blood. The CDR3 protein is CASSQEGDIEGPNEKLFF. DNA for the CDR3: TGCGCCAGCAGCCAAGAGGGGGACATCGAAGGTCCTAATGAAAAACTGTTTTTT.